The sequence of this T cell receptor (beta chain) was determined in a study of Graves' ophthalmopathy and Graves' hyperthyroidism. Study-level information: The stable label applied to hyperthyroidism with no ophthalmopathy within 18 months of follow-up.

Transcripts of RNA were the source for amplifying TCR beta CDR3 regions. In the first round, RT-PCR was carried out with HTBI primers, and a multiplex PCR formed the second round. Each CDR3 protein gets one entry after TCRdb re-called the multiplex PCR reads with MiXCR. The sample has more than 1,000,000 distinct CDR3 sequences; roughly two fifths are singletons. CDR3 size: 13 residues. V lost 5 bases to trimming and J lost 7 bases; unmatched junction nucleotides: 6. Germline values: CDR1 SQVTM, CDR2 ANQGSEA. Among the exclusions were patients with other autoimmune diseases, uncontrolled infections, pregnancy or lactation.

The sequenced sample consisted of peripheral blood or thyroid tissue (not recorded which). This TCR was sampled from an adult man with Graves' hyperthyroidism. The chain uses TRBV29-1 and TRBJ1-4, with TRBD1 matching over 8 bases. In DNA form, the CDR3 reads TGCAGCGTTAACGGACAGGGCGGTGAAAAACTGTTTTTT. It yields the protein CSVNGQGGEKLFF.